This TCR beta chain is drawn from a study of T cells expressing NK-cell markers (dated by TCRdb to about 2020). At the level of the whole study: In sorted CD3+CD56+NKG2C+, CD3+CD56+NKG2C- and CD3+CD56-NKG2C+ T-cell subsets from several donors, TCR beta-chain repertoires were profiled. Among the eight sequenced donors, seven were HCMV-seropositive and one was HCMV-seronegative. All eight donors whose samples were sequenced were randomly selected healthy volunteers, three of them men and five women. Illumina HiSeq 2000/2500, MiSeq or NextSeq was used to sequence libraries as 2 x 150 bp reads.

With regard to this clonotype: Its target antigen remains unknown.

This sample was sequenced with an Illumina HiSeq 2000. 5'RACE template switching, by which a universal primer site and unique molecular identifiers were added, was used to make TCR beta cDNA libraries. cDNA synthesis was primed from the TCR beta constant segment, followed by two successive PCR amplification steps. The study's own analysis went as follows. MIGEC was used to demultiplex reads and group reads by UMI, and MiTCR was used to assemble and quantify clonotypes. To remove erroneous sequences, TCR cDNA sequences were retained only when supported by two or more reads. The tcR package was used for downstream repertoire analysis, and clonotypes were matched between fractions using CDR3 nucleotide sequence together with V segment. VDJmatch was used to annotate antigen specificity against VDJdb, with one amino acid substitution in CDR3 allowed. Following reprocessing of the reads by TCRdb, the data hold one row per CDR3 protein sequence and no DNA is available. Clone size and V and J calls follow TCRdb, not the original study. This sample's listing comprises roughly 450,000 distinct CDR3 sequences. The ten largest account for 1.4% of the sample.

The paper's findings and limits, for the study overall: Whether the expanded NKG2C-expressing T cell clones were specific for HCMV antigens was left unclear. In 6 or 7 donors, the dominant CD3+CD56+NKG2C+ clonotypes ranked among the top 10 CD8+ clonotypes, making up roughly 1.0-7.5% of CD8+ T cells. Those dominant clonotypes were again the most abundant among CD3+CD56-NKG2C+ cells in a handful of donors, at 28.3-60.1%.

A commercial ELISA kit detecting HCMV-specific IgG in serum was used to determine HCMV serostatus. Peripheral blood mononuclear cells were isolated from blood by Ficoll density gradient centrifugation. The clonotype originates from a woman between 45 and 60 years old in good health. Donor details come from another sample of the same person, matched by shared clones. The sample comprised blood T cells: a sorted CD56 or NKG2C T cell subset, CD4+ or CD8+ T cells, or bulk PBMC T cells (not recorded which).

For the CDR3, the sequence is CASSLGGQGGIGYTF. The rearrangement joined TRBV5-1 to TRBJ1-2; no DNA is available, so the TRBD1 call from TCRdb remains unchecked. As encoded in the germline V gene, CDR1 is SGHRS while CDR2 is YFSETQ. Reading from cysteine to phenylalanine, the CDR3 counts 15 amino acids. Nucleotide data are not available.